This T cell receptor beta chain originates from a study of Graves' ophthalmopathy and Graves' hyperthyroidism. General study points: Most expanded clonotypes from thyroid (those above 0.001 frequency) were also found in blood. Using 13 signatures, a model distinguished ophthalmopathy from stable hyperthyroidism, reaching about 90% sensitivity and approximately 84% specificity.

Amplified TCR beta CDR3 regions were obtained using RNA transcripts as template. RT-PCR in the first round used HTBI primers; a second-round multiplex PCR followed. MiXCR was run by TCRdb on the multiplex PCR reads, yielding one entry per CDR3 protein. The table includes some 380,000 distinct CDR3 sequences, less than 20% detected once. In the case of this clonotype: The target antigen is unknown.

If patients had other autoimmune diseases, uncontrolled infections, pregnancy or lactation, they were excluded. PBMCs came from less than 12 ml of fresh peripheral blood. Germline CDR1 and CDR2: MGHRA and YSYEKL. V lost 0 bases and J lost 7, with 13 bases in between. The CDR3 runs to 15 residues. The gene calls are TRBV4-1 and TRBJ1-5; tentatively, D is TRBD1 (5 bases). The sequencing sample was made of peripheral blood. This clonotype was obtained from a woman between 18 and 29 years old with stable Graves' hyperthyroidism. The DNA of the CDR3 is TGCGCCAGCAGCCAAGATGAGAAGGGGATGCAGCCCCAGCATTTT. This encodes CASSQDEKGMQPQHF.